The subject of this entry is one TCR beta chain. The antigen is not known. These data are taken from a study of cytomegalovirus exposure and HLA in healthy donors. The study, taken as a whole, reports: The authors considered a cluster of highly shared sequence variants likely to be a sequencing artifact.

Amplification used 60 Vbeta primers and 13 Jbeta primers. Some clones are missing from TCRdb's copy, which holds only in-frame ones; the method was immunoSEQ multiplex PCR. The table records 200,000 or so clones, approximately 80% of them present only once. V was clipped by 3 bases and J by 0 bases, with 11 bases between them. CDR1 and CDR2 (germline): LGHNT, FRNRAP. The CDR3 runs 15 residues. The rearrangement links TRBV12-5 to TRBJ1-2; D unclear. This clonotype was obtained from a man in his fifties in good health and CMV-seronegative. Material: PBMCs. The CDR3 region is CASGFGTDANYGYTF. The CDR3 DNA follows: TGTGCTAGTGGTTTTGGTACAGATGCTAACTATGGCTACACCTTC.